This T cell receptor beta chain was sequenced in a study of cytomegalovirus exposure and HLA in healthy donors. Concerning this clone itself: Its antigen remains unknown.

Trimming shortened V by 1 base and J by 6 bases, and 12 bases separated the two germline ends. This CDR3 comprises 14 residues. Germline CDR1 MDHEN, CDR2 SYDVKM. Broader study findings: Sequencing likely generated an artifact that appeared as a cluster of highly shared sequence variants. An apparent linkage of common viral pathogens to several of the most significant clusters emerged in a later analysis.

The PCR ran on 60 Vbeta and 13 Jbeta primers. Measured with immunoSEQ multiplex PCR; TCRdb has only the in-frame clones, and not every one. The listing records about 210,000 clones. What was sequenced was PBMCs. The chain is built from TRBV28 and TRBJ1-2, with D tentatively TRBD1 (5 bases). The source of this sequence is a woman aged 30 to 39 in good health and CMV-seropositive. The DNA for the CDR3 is TGTGCCAGCAGTTTATTCGCGGGGGGTGATGGCTACACCTTC. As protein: CASSLFAGGDGYTF.